Listed here are 26 T cell receptor beta chains from one sample, sequenced in a study of shared clonotypes between healthy human individuals. The method was immunoSEQ multiplex PCR; TCRdb's version includes in-frame clones alone and lacks a portion of them. The sample contains 2 million to 2.5 million clones, approximately 95% of which appear only once. The sequenced material came from naive CD4+ T cells from PBMCs. As for subset: CD45RA+ positively selected. These receptors all stem from a man between 18 and 29 years old in good health. Some clones in this sample may be carry-over from other donors' samples.

In this sample, this clone turned up once. The gene calls are TRBV19 and TRBJ2-7, with a tentative D call TRBD2 (6 bases). Germline values: CDR1 LNHDA, CDR2 SQIVND (reference sequence). The CDR3 is 13 amino acids. With 5 bases removed from V and 3 bases from J, the gap between germline ends came to 11 bases. CDR3 loop: CASSPSEGYEQYF. CDR3 DNA: TGTGCCAGTAGTCCCTCGGAGGGCTACGAGCAGTACTTC.

The DNA for the CDR3 is TGTGCCAGCGGTCGGGACCCTCTCCGGAATGAAAAACTGTTTTTT. Residues: CASGRDPLRNEKLFF. This chain links TRBV6-5 with TRBJ1-4, with D possibly being TRBD1 (5 bases). The CDR3 contains 15 residues. Trimming shortened V by 8 bases and J by 5 bases, and 18 bases separated the two germline ends. Germline V gene data show CDR1 as MNHEY and CDR2 as SVGAGI.

This clone has only one observation. This sequence joins TRBV27 and TRBJ2-6; tentative D call: TRBD2 (5 bases). The germline V and J ends were trimmed by 4 bases and 0 bases, with 13 bases remaining between them. From germline, CDR1 is MNHEY and CDR2 SMNVEV (reference sequence). CDR3 length: 17 residues. CDR3 in DNA: TGTGCCAGCAGTTCCGGGGTTATTTTCTCTGGGGCCAACGTCCTGACTTTC. Protein sequence: CASSSGVIFSGANVLTF.

The chain joins TRBV2 to TRBJ1-2; D unresolved. This CDR3 spans 12 amino acids. V gave up 4 bases and J gave up 3 bases, with 6 bases separating them. Per the germline V gene, CDR1 is SNHLY and CDR2 is FYNNEI. This CDR3 is CASSARDYGYTF. In DNA form, the CDR3 reads TGTGCCAGCAGTGCCAGAGACTATGGCTACACCTTC.

The chain combines TRBV29-1 with TRBJ2-2, with 7 bases identical to TRBD1. CDR1 and CDR2 from the germline V gene are SQVTM and ANQGSEA. The CDR3 totals 16 residues. V lost 7 bases and J lost 5; bases outside the gene matches: 16. CDR3 loop: CSAARAPLTGTGELFF. CDR3 coding DNA: TGCAGCGCCGCTCGGGCCCCTCTGACAGGGACCGGGGAGCTGTTTTTT.

The genes are TRBV18 and TRBJ2-6, with D possibly being TRBD1 (6 bases). Germline V lookup: CDR1 KGHSH, CDR2 LQKENI. Trimming left V 4 bases short and J 1 base short, with 17 bases between. This CDR3 contains 18 residues. The CDR3 sequence: CASSLAYLTGSGANVLTF. In DNA form, the CDR3 reads TGTGCCAGCTCACTGGCTTATCTTACAGGGTCTGGGGCCAACGTCCTGACTTTC.

V usage is TRBV28 and J usage is TRBJ2-7; D is undetermined. This CDR3 comprises 14 residues. The V gene's germline CDR1 is MDHEN and CDR2 SYDVKM. The V gene lost 5 bases and the J gene lost 7 bases, with 18 bases spanning the gap. CDR3 sequence reads: CASSLPVGVREQYF. The DNA of the CDR3 is TGTGCCAGCAGTCTTCCAGTGGGCGTAAGAGAGCAGTACTTC.

The chain carries TRBV29-1 and TRBJ2-1; 14 bases agree with TRBD2. Germline CDR1 reads SQVTM; CDR2 reads ANQGSEA. The CDR3 extends over 14 amino acids. J lost 7 bases, V lost 7 bases, and 6 bases had no gene match. The CDR3 bases are TGCAGCGCTGGACTAGCGGGAGGCTGGAATGAGCAGTTCTTC. Encoded protein: CSAGLAGGWNEQFF.

The genes are TRBV5-1 and TRBJ2-1; perhaps TRBD2 as D (5 bases). Germline V gene sequence: CDR1 SGHRS, CDR2 YFSETQ. Trimming took 4 bases from V and 0 from J, leaving 11 bases between them. This CDR3 comprises 15 residues. The CDR3 bases are TGCGCCAGCAGCCGCCTAGCCAACTCCTACAATGAGCAGTTCTTC. Residues: CASSRLANSYNEQFF.

The chain couples TRBV6-5 to TRBJ1-4, with TRBD1 as a possible D gene (5 bases). The CDR3 extends over 14 amino acids. Per the germline V gene, CDR1 is MNHEY and CDR2 is SVGAGI. V gave up 6 bases and J gave up 5 bases, with 13 bases separating them. CDR3: CASSLDRGNEKLFF. In nucleotides, the CDR3 is TGTGCCAGCAGCTTGGATAGGGGAAATGAAAAACTGTTTTTT.

The chain employs TRBV27 and TRBJ1-1, with D uncertain. The CDR3 has 13 amino acids. From germline, CDR1 is MNHEY and CDR2 SMNVEV (reference sequence). The germline V and J ends were trimmed by 6 bases and 2 bases, with 10 bases remaining between them. The CDR3 DNA is TGTGCCAGCAGACTGGACGGAAACACTGAAGCTTTCTTT. It yields the protein CASRLDGNTEAFF.

In DNA, the CDR3 is TGTGCCAGCAGTGGGGACCGGGGCAATCAGCCCCAGCATTTT. Translating it yields CASSGDRGNQPQHF. This chain links TRBV6-1 with TRBJ1-5; perhaps TRBD1 as D (5 bases). Per the germline V gene, CDR1 is MNHNS and CDR2 is SASEGT. The V end lost 4 bases, the J end lost 2 bases, and 9 bases lay between the germline ends. The CDR3 consists of 14 residues.

This rearrangement joins TRBV18 to TRBJ1-3, with D tentatively TRBD1 (5 bases). The CDR3 extends over 15 amino acids. Germline lookup yields CDR1 KGHSH and CDR2 LQKENI. V lost 3 bases and J 0 bases, leaving 9 bases between the germline ends. In DNA form, the CDR3 reads TGTGCCAGCTCACCCTACAGGAGCTCTGGAAACACCATATATTTT. Protein product: CASSPYRSSGNTIYF.

J is TRBJ2-3 and V is TRBV12-5; D might be TRBD2 (7 bases). The CDR3 loop spans 15 amino acids. Trimming shortened V by 8 bases and J by 0 bases, and 15 bases separated the two germline ends. Per the germline V gene, CDR1 is LGHNT and CDR2 is FRNRAP. This CDR3 reads CASTRGTISTDTQYF. CDR3 coding DNA: TGTGCTAGTACAAGGGGGACTATAAGCACAGATACGCAGTATTTT. Based on the CDR3 plus reference TRBV12-5 and TRBJ2-3, the full variable domain is DARVTQTPRHKVTEMGQEVTMRCQPILGHNTVFWYRQTMMQGLELLAYFRNRAPLDDSGMPKDRFSAEMPDATLATLKIQPSEPRDSAVYFCASTRGTISTDTQYFGPGTRLTVL.

The chain has TRBV4-1 and TRBJ1-5; 7 bases are a match to TRBD1. CDR1 MGHRA and CDR2 YSYEKL come from the germline V gene. The CDR3 has 18 amino acids. The trim removed 0 bases at V and 3 bases at J, leaving 11 bases unmatched. The CDR3 DNA sequence: TGCGCCAGCAGCCAAGATTTCGTGGGGACAGCATACAATCAGCCCCAGCATTTT. It is translated as CASSQDFVGTAYNQPQHF.

As regards this clone: The sample has other DNA sequences that encode this CDR3 too. CDR3 DNA sequence: TGTGCCAGCAGCTTAGGGGCTACTAGCGGGCAAGAGACCCAGTACTTC. Amino acids: CASSLGATSGQETQYF. The J gene is TRBJ2-5, the V gene TRBV7-2, with 9 bases that match TRBD2. Looked up from germline, CDR1 is SGHTA and CDR2 is FQGNSA. The CDR3 is made up of 16 amino acids. J gave up 2 bases and V 1 base, and 5 bases lay outside the gene matches.

Of note for this clone: The sample contains more than one DNA sequence encoding this CDR3. The gene calls are TRBV28 and TRBJ2-7; D is perhaps TRBD1 (5 bases). CDR1 and CDR2 (germline): MDHEN, SYDVKM. V shed 8 bases and J shed 1 base, with 9 bases lying between them. The CDR3 is 12 residues long. CDR3 in amino acids: CASGQGSYEQYF. CDR3 nucleotides: TGTGCCAGCGGTCAGGGTTCCTACGAGCAGTACTTC.

The chain is built from TRBV5-1 and TRBJ1-1; TRBD1 is a possible D gene (6 bases). The V gene lost 5 bases and the J gene lost 5 bases, with 19 bases spanning the gap. There are 15 residues in the CDR3. The germline gives CDR1 SGHRS, CDR2 YFSETQ. CDR3 sequence: CASRFGGTTETEAFF. In DNA form, the CDR3 reads TGCGCCAGCAGATTTGGGGGCACAACGGAGACTGAAGCTTTCTTT.

The chain employs TRBV18 and TRBJ2-7; 7 bases match TRBD1. Germline CDR1 reads KGHSH; CDR2 reads LQKENI. J lost 5 bases, V lost 3 bases, and 7 bases had no gene match. The CDR3 covers 14 residues. The CDR3 DNA follows: TGTGCCAGCTCACCTTCAACAGGGGTCCACGAGCAGTACTTC. It yields the protein CASSPSTGVHEQYF.

This clone was detected only once. The V call is TRBV5-1, the J call TRBJ2-7; no reliable D call. There are 12 residues in the CDR3. V was trimmed by 7 bases and J by 1 base, leaving 9 bases between them. Germline values: CDR1 SGHRS, CDR2 YFSETQ. The CDR3: CASRNLSYEQYF. DNA for the CDR3: TGCGCCAGCCGTAACCTTTCCTACGAGCAGTACTTC. Using reference TRBV5-1 and TRBJ2-7 for the parts outside the CDR3, the full variable domain is KAGVTQTPRYLIKTRGQQVTLSCSPISGHRSVSWYQQTPGQGLQFLFEYFSETQRNKGNFPGRFSGRQFSNSRSEMNVSTLELGDSALYLCASRNLSYEQYFGPGTRLTVT.

J is TRBJ2-7 and V is TRBV7-2; 9 bases map to TRBD2. V lost 1 base and J lost 2; bases outside the gene matches: 3. Germline V gene sequence: CDR1 SGHTA, CDR2 FQGNSA. The CDR3 is 15 amino acids. The CDR3 DNA sequence: TGTGCCAGCAGCTTAGGTGCGGGAGGGGCCTACGAGCAGTACTTC. Protein: CASSLGAGGAYEQYF.

The chain employs TRBV4-2 and TRBJ1-3; D call uncertain. The CDR3 is 12 amino acids. Germline CDR1 and CDR2: LGHNA and YNFKEQ. The V gene lost 0 bases and the J gene lost 10 bases, with 7 bases spanning the gap. In DNA, the CDR3 is TGTGCCAGCAGCCAAGATTGGAGGACCATATATTTT. This sequence encodes CASSQDWRTIYF.

Worth noting for this clone: The sample contains more than one DNA sequence encoding this CDR3. This sequence joins TRBV29-1 and TRBJ2-7; 7 bases map to TRBD1. V shed 7 bases and J 0 bases; nucleotides not matched to a gene: 3. The length of the CDR3 is 12 residues. Germline V gives CDR1 SQVTM, CDR2 ANQGSEA. Written as DNA, the CDR3 is TGCAGCGCCGGGACAGACTCCTACGAGCAGTACTTC. Amino acids: CSAGTDSYEQYF.

The rearrangement joins TRBV4-2 to TRBJ2-5; D not certain. V shed 1 base and J shed 5 bases, with 17 bases lying between them. The CDR3 loop spans 16 amino acids. Germline lookup yields CDR1 LGHNA and CDR2 YNFKEQ. Here the CDR3 reads CASSQVARSYGETQYF. The CDR3 nucleotides are TGTGCCAGCAGCCAAGTAGCCCGAAGCTATGGCGAGACCCAGTACTTC.

The chain carries TRBV11-2 and TRBJ2-3, with D uncertain. The V end lost 6 bases, the J end lost 2 bases, and 18 bases lay between the germline ends. The CDR3 has 16 amino acids. Germline CDR1 SGHAT, CDR2 FQNNGV. The CDR3 here is CASSPSAAVPTDTQYF. The CDR3 bases are TGTGCCAGCAGTCCGTCCGCGGCGGTCCCCACAGATACGCAGTATTTT. The full variable domain, its missing parts supplied by reference TRBV11-2 and TRBJ2-3, is EAGVAQSPRYKIIEKRQSVAFWCNPISGHATLYWYQQILGQGPKLLIQFQNNGVVDDSQLPKDRFSAERLKGVDSTLKIQPAKLEDSAVYLCASSPSAAVPTDTQYFGPGTRLTVL.

This clone was found a few times. Different DNA sequences within this sample yield the same CDR3. This chain joins TRBV30 and TRBJ2-3, with D uncertain. The CDR3 has 12 residues. Germline CDR1 GTSNPN, CDR2 SVGIG (reference sequence). V lost 0 bases and J 5 bases, leaving 6 bases between the germline ends. CDR3 amino acids: CAWSVQGDTQYF. In DNA form, the CDR3 reads TGTGCCTGGAGTGTACAAGGAGATACGCAGTATTTT.